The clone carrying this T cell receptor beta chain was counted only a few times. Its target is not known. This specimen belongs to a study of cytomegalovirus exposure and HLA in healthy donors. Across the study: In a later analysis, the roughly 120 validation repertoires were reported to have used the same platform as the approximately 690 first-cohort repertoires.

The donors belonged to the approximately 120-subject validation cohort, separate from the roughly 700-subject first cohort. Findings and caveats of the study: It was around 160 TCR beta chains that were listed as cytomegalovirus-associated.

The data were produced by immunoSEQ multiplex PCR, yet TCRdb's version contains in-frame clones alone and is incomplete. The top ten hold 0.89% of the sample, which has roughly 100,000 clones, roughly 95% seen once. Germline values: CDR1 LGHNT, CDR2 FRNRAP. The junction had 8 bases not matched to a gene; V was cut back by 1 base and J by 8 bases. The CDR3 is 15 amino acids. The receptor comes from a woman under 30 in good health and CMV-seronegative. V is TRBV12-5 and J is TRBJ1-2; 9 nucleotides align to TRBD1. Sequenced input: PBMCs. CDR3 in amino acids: CASGLAGQGLGGYTF. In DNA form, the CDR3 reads TGTGCTAGTGGTTTGGCGGGACAGGGTTTGGGCGGCTACACCTTC.